This T cell receptor beta chain came from a study of CD8 T cell repertoires and HIV-1 epitope variants. As for the study in general: Separate wells received one of Twenty-five Gag or Nef variant peptides. Epitopes were three Gag families plus Nef HW9 and YT9.

The CDR3 length is 15 residues. CDR1 SGHNT and CDR2 YYREEE come from the germline V gene (reference sequence). V trimming: 4 bases; J trimming: 4 bases; junction bases outside the gene matches: 5. Using immunoSEQ multiplex PCR, the repertoire was profiled, and TCRdb retains in-frame clones only, with some absent. The repertoire holds 95,000 or so clones, with roughly 77% as singletons. The source material was uncultured baseline CD8+ T cells from peripheral blood mononuclear cells (PBMCs). This TCR was recovered from a male donor with HIV. This sequence joins TRBV5-4 and TRBJ2-2; 9 bases line up with TRBD1. The DNA of the CDR3 is TGTGCCAGCAGCCTGGGGACAGGGTCCACCGGGGAGCTGTTTTTT. This encodes CASSLGTGSTGELFF.